The rows below give T cell receptor beta chains drawn from one sample of a study of metastatic and nonmetastatic thyroid tumors. Using MiXCR, TCRdb reanalyzed the PCR reads. In the table there are over 25,000 clones, roughly 21% of which are singletons. Sequenced material: blood. These receptors were taken from a female donor with papillary thyroid cancer or a benign thyroid nodule (not recorded which). Some clones in this sample may be carry-over from other donors' samples. The CDR3 runs from the conserved cysteine through the conserved F or W. D genes are given only for firm matches. A clone size is listed for some rows: how often the clone was seen (once, few, many), or a class if it is expanded.

D gene,clone size,J gene,V gene,CDR3 DNA,CDR3 protein
NA,many,TRBJ1-5,TRBV2,TGTGCCAGCAGCGTACAGAGTTATAGCAATCAGCCCCAGCATTTT,CASSVQSYSNQPQHF
NA,many,TRBJ1-2,TRBV24-1,TGTGCCACCAGTGATTCGGGCAGGGCGACTAACTATGGCTACACCTTC,CATSDSGRATNYGYTF
NA,NA,TRBJ2-7,TRBV28,TGTGCCAGCGTCCCGACAGCTTTCTACGAGCAGTACTTC,CASVPTAFYEQYF
TRBD2,NA,TRBJ2-7,TRBV7-3,TGTGCCAGCAGCTTAACGGGAGGGCCGGCTTACGAGCAGTACTTC,CASSLTGGPAYEQYF
TRBD1,few,TRBJ1-2,TRBV28,TGTGCCAGCAGTTCCGATCCGGGACAGGGGTGCACCTTC,CASSSDPGQGCTF
TRBD1,once,TRBJ1-2,TRBV5-1,TGCGCCAGCAGCCAGGGACAGGCAACTGCCTACACCTTC,CASSQGQATAYTF
TRBD1,many,TRBJ1-2,TRBV27,TGTGCCAGCAGGCCGACAGGGAACTATGGCTACACCTTC,CASRPTGNYGYTF
NA,few,TRBJ2-7,TRBV6-6,TGTGCCAGCAGTTACTCCCGTTCCTACGAGCAGTACTTC,CASSYSRSYEQYF
TRBD1,many,TRBJ1-2,TRBV3-1,TGTGCCAGCAGCCCAAGGACAGGGGGCAGCTATGGCTACACCTTC,CASSPRTGGSYGYTF
NA,many,TRBJ2-1,TRBV19,TGTGCCAGTAGTGCAGGCCATCTAGTCGGTGAGCAGTTCTTC,CASSAGHLVGEQFF
NA,medium-sized,TRBJ1-2,TRBV6-1,TGTGCCAGCAGTGGCGACAGAAAGGGCGGCTACACCTTC,CASSGDRKGGYTF
TRBD2,few,TRBJ2-1,TRBV6-4,TGTGCCAGCAGTACTAGCGGGGAGGGGAATGAGCAGTTCTTC,CASSTSGEGNEQFF
NA,NA,TRBJ2-3,TRBV7-2,TGTGCCAGCAGCTACAGGACCTATACGCAGTATTTT,CASSYRTYTQYF
TRBD2,few,TRBJ2-3,TRBV11-1,TGTGCCAGCGGCCCCCTAGCGGGAGTGATGGATACGCAGTATTTT,CASGPLAGVMDTQYF
TRBD2,medium-sized,TRBJ2-3,TRBV20-1,TGCAGTGCTTGGACTAGCGGGGGGTTTGGCACAGATACGCAGTATTTT,CSAWTSGGFGTDTQYF
TRBD2,NA,TRBJ2-7,TRBV27,TGTGCCAGCAGTCCTGGACTAGCGGCCCTCTACGAGCAGTACTTC,CASSPGLAALYEQYF
NA,medium-sized,TRBJ2-2,TRBV6-1,TGTGCCAGCAGTTTTAACACCGGGGAGCTGTTTTTT,CASSFNTGELFF
TRBD2,few,TRBJ2-1,TRBV25-1,TGTGCCAGCAGTGTCTCGGGAGGCAATGAGCAGTTCTTC,CASSVSGGNEQFF
NA,many,TRBJ1-5,TRBV19,TGTGCCAGTAGTATAGGGCAGAACAATCAGCCCCAGCATTTT,CASSIGQNNQPQHF
NA,medium-sized,TRBJ1-6,TRBV11-2,TGTGCCAGCAGCTTAGATCTGGCAGGGAATAATTCACCCCTCCACTTT,CASSLDLAGNNSPLHF
NA,medium-sized,TRBJ1-6,TRBV19,TGTGCCAGTAGCCCCCAGCAGGACTATAATTCACCCCTCCACTTT,CASSPQQDYNSPLHF
TRBD2,NA,TRBJ2-7,TRBV10-2,TGCGCCAGCGGCGGACTAGCGGGGGGGCTAGGTTTTGACTACGAGCAGTACTTC,CASGGLAGGLGFDYEQYF
NA,NA,TRBJ1-2,TRBV28,TGTGCCAGCAGTGTTTCCTATGGCTACACCTTC,CASSVSYGYTF
NA,many,TRBJ1-5,TRBV27,TGTGCCAGTGGTAGGGGAATAGGTCAGCCCCAGCATTTT,CASGRGIGQPQHF
TRBD1,many,TRBJ1-2,TRBV3-1,TGTGCCAGCAGCCACACAGGGGAATATAGCTATGGCTACACCTTC,CASSHTGEYSYGYTF
NA,NA,TRBJ2-7,TRBV6-5,TGTGCCAGCAGTTATAGGTTTGGAGCCTACGAGCAGTACTTC,CASSYRFGAYEQYF
NA,NA,TRBJ2-7,TRBV2,TGTGCCAGCAACGGGCTCCTCTCCTACGAGCAGTACTTC,CASNGLLSYEQYF
NA,NA,TRBJ1-4,TRBV12-3/TRBV12-4,TGTGCCAGCAGTTTAGCCGGGGCAGCTAATGAAAAACTGTTTTTT,CASSLAGAANEKLFF
TRBD1,many,TRBJ1-2,TRBV6-2/TRBV6-3,TGTGCCAGCAGTCCCGGACAGGGGAGAGGCTACACCTTC,CASSPGQGRGYTF
NA,NA,TRBJ1-1,TRBV7-2,TGTGCCAGCAGCTTAGACGGGACCCCCGACACTGAAGCTTTCTTT,CASSLDGTPDTEAFF